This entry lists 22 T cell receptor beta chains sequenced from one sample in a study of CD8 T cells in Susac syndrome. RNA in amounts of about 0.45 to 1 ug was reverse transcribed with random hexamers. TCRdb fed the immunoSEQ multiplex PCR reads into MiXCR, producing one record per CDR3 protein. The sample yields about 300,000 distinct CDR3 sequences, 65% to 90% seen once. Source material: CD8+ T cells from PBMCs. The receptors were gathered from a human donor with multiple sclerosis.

CDR3 loop: CSARELASMGSETQYF. CDR3 DNA: TGCAGTGCTAGAGAACTAGCGAGTATGGGGTCAGAGACCCAGTACTTC. The chain combines TRBV20-1 with TRBJ2-5; 7 bases fit TRBD2. This CDR3 has 16 residues. J lost 4 bases, V lost 0 bases, and 11 bases had no gene match. Per germline, CDR1 DFQATT and CDR2 SNEGSKA (reference sequence).

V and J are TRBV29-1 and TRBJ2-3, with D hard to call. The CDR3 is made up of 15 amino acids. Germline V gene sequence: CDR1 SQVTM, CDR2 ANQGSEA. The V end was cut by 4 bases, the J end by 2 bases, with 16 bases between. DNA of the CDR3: TGCAGCGTTGTATCGGGCCGGATTTACACAGATACGCAGTATTTT. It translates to CSVVSGRIYTDTQYF.

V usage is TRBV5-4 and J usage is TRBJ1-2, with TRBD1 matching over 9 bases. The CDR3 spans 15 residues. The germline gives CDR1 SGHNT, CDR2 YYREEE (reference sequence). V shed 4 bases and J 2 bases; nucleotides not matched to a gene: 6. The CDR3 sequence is CASSRPGQGNYGYTF. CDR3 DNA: TGTGCCAGCAGCCGACCAGGACAGGGGAACTATGGCTACACCTTC.

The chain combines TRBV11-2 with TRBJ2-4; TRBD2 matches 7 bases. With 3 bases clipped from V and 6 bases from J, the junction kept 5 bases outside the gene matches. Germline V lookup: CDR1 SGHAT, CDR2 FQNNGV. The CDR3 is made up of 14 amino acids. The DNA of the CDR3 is TGTGCCAGCAGCTTCGCGGGAGCGGGAAACATTCAGTACTTC. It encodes CASSFAGAGNIQYF.

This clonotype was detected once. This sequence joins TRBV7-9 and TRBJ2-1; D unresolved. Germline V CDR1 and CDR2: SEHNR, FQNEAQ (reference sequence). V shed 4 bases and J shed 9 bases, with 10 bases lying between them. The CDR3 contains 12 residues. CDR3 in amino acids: CASSYLLPEQFF. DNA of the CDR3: TGTGCCAGCAGCTACCTCCTCCCTGAGCAGTTCTTC.

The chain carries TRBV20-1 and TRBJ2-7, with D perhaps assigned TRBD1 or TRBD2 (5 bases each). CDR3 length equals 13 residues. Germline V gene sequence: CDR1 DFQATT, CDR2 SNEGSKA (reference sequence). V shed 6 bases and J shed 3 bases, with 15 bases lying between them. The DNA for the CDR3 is TGCAGTGCCTTACCCCGGGACGGCTACGAGCAGTACTTC. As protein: CSALPRDGYEQYF.

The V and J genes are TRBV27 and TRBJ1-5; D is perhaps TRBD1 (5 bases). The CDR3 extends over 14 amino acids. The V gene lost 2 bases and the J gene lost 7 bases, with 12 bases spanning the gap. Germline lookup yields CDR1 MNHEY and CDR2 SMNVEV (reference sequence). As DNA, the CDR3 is TGTGCCAGCAGTTTAGCCTCCGGGGGGCAGCCCCAGCATTTT. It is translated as CASSLASGGQPQHF.

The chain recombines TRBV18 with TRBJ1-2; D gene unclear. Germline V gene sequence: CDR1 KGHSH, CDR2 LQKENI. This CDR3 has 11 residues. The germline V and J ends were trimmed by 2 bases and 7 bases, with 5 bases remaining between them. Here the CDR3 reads CASSPGLGYTF. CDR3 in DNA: TGTGCCAGCTCACCAGGGCTTGGCTACACCTTC.

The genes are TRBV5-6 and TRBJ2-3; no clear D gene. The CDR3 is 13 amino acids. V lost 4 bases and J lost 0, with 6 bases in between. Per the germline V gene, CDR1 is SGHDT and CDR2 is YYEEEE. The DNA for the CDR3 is TGTGCCAGCAGCCCCGACAGCACAGATACGCAGTATTTT. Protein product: CASSPDSTDTQYF.

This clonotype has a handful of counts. The CDR3 loop reads CASSHLPRGGLGSYEQYF. In DNA form, the CDR3 reads TGCGCCAGCAGCCATCTACCCCGAGGAGGGCTGGGCTCCTACGAGCAGTACTTC. The gene calls are TRBV4-3 and TRBJ2-7; tentative D call: TRBD2 (6 bases). Germline CDR1 is LGHNA and CDR2 is YSLEER. V was pared by 3 bases and J by 0 bases, with 21 bases between. This CDR3 comprises 18 residues.

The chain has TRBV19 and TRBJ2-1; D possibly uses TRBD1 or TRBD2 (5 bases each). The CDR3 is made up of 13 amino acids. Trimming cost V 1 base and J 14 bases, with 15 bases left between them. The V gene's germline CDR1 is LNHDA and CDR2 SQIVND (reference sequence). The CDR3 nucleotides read TGTGCCAGTAGTATAGTGGGCGGGCAGGGTGAGTTCTTC. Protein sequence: CASSIVGGQGEFF.

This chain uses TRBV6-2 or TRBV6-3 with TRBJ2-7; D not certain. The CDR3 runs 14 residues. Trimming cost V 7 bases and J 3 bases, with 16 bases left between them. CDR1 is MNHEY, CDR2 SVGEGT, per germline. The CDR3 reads CASTSGQLVYEQYF. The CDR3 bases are TGTGCCAGCACCTCCGGCCAGCTTGTCTACGAGCAGTACTTC.

The CDR3 spells CASSGQGANQPQHF. The CDR3 bases are TGTGCCAGCAGTGGGCAGGGGGCCAATCAGCCCCAGCATTTT. The V call is TRBV6-5, the J call TRBJ1-5, with 8 bases identical to TRBD1. The length of the CDR3 is 14 residues. Looked up from germline, CDR1 is MNHEY and CDR2 is SVGAGI. V lost 5 bases to trimming and J lost 3 bases; unmatched junction nucleotides: 3.

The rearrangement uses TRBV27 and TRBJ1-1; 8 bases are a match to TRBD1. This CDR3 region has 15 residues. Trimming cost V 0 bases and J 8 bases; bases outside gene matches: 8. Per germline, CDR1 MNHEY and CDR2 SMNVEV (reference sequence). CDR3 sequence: CASSLSEGQEKEAFF. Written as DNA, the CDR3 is TGTGCCAGCAGTTTATCAGAGGGACAGGAGAAGGAAGCTTTCTTT.

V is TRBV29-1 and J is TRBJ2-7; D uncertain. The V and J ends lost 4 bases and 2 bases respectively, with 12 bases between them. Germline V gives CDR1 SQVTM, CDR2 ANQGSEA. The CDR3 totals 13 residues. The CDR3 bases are TGCAGCGTTGTGGTGTCCGCCCCCTACGAGCAGTACTTC. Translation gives CSVVVSAPYEQYF.

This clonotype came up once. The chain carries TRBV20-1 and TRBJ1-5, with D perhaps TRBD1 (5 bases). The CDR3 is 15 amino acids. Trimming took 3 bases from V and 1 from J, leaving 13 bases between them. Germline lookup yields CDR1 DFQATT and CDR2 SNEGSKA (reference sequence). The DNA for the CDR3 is TGCAGTGCTAGGCAGGGAGCCCAAAGCAATCAGCCCCAGCATTTT. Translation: CSARQGAQSNQPQHF.

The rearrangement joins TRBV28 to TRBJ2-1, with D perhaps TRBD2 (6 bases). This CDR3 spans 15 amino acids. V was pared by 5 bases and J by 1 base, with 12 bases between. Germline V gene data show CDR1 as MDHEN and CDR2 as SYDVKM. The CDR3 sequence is CASSPEGLSYNEQFF. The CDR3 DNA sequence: TGTGCCAGCAGTCCGGAGGGCCTTTCCTACAATGAGCAGTTCTTC.

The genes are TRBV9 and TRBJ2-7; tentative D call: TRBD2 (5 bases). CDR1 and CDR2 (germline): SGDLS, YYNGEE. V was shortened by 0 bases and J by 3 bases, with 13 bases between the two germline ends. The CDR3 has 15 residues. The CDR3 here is CASSVGASQLYEQYF. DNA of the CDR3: TGTGCCAGCAGCGTAGGGGCTAGCCAACTCTACGAGCAGTACTTC.

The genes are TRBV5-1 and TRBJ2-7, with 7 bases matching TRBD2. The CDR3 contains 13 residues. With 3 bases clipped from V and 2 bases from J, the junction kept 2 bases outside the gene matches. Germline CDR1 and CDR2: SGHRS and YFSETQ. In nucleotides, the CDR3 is TGCGCCAGCAGCTCCGCGGGGGCCTACGAGCAGTACTTC. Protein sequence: CASSSAGAYEQYF.

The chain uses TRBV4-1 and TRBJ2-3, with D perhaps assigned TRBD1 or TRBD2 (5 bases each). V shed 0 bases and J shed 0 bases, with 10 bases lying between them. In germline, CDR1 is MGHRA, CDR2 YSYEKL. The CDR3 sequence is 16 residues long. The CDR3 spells CASSQEPGASTDTQYF. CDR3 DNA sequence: TGCGCCAGCAGCCAAGAGCCCGGGGCTAGCACAGATACGCAGTATTTT.

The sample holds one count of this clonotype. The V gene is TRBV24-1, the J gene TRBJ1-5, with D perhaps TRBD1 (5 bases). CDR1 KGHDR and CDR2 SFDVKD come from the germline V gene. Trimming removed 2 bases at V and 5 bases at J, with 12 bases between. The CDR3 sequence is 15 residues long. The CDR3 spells CATSDSGREDQPQHF. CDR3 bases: TGTGCCACCAGTGATTCTGGCAGGGAAGATCAGCCCCAGCATTTT.

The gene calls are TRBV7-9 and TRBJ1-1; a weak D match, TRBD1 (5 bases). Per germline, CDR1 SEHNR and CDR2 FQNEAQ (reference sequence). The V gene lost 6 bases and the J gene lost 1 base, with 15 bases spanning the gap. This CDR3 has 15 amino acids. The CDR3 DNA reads TGTGCCAGCAGTTTTCGTCAGGGCTCGAACACTGAAGCTTTCTTT. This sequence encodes CASSFRQGSNTEAFF.